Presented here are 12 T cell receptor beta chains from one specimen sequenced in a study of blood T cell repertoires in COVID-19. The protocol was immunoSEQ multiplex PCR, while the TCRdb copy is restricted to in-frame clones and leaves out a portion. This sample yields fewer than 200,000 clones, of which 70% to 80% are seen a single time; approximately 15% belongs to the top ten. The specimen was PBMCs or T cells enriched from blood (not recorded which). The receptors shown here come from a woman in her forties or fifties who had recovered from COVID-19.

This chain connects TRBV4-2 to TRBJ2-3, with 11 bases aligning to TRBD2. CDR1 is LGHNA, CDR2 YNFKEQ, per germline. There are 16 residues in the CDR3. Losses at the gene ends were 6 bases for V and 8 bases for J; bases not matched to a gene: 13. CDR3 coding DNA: TGTGCCAGCAGTTATCCGGGACTAGCGGAGGGAGGTACGCAGTATTTT. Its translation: CASSYPGLAEGGTQYF.

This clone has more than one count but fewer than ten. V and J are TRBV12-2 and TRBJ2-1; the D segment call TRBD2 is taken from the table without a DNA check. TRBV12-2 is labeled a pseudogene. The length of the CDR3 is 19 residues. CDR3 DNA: TGTGCAAGTCGCTCGCGGACTAGCGGGAGATTTACAAGGTACAATGAGCAGTTCTTC. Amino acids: CASRSRTSGRFTRYNEQFF.

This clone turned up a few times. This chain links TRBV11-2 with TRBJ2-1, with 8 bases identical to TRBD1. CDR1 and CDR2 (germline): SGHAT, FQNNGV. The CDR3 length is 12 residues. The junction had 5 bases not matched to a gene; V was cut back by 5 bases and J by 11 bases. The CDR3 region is CASSADRGKQFF. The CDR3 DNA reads TGTGCCAGCAGCGCCGACAGGGGTAAGCAGTTCTTC.

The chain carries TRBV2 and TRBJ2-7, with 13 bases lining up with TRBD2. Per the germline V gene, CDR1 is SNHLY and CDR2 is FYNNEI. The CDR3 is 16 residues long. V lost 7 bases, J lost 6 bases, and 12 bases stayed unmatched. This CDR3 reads CASTLTPGLAGSEQYF. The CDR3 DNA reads TGTGCCAGCACCCTTACCCCGGGACTAGCGGGGAGCGAGCAGTACTTC. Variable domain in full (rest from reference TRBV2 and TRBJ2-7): EPEVTQTPSHQVTQMGQEVILRCVPISNHLYFYWYRQILGQKVEFLVSFYNNEISEKSEIFDDQFSVERPDGSNFTLKIRSTKLEDSAMYFCASTLTPGLAGSEQYFGPGTRLTVT.

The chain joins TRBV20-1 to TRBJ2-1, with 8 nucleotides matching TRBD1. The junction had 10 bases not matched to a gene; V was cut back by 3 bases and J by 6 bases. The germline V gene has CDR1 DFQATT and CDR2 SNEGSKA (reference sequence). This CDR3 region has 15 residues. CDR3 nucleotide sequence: TGCAGTGCTAGTACAGGGGGTCCTCCTAGCAATGAGCAGTTCTTC. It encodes CSASTGGPPSNEQFF.

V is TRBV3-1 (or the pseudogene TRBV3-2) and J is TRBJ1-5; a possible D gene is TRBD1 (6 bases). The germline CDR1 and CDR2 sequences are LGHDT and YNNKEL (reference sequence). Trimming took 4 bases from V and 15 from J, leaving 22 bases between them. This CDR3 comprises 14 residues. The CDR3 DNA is TGTGCCAGCAGCCCAAACTTCCAGGGGCCATCGATGCATTTT. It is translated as CASSPNFQGPSMHF.

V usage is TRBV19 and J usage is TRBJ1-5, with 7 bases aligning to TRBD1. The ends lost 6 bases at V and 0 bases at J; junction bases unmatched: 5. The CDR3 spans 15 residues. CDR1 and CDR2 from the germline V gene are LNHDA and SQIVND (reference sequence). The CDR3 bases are TGTGCCAGTAGAACGACAGGGTATAGCAATCAGCCCCAGCATTTT. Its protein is CASRTTGYSNQPQHF.

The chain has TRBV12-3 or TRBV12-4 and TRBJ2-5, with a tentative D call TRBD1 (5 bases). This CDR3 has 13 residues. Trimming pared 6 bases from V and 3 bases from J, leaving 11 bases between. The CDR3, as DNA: TGTGCCAGCAGAGAACAGGTAGAAGAGACCCAGTACTTC. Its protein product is CASREQVEETQYF.

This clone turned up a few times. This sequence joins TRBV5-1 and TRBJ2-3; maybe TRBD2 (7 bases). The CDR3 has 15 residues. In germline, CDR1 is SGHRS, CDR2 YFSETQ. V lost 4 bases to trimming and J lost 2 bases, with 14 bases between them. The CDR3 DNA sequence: TGCGCCAGCAGCCAACAGGGAGGGTACACAGATACGCAGTATTTT. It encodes CASSQQGGYTDTQYF.

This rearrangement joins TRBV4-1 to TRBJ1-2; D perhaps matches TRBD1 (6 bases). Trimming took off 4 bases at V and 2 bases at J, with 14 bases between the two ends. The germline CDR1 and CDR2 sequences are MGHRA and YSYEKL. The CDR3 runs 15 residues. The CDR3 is CASSPGSQGNYGYTF. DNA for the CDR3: TGCGCCAGCAGCCCGGGCAGCCAGGGGAACTATGGCTACACCTTC.

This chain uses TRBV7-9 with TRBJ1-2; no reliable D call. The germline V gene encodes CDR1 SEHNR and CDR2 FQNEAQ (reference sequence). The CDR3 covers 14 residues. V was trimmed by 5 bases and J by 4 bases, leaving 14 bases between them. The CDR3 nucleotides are TGTGCCAGCAGCCTAGGGCATAGCCTCTATGGCTACACCTTC. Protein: CASSLGHSLYGYTF. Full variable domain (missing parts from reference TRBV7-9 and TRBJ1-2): DTGVSQNPRHKITKRGQNVTFRCDPISEHNRLYWYRQTLGQGPEFLTYFQNEAQLEKSRLLSDRFSAERPKGSFSTLEIQRTEQGDSAMYLCASSLGHSLYGYTFGSGTRLTVV.

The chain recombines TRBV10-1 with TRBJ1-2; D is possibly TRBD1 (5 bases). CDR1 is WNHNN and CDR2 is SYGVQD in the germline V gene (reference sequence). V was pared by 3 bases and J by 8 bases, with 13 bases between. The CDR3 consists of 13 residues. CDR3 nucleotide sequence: TGCGCCAGCAGTGATAGGGACTTTGGAGGCTACACCTTC. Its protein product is CASSDRDFGGYTF.